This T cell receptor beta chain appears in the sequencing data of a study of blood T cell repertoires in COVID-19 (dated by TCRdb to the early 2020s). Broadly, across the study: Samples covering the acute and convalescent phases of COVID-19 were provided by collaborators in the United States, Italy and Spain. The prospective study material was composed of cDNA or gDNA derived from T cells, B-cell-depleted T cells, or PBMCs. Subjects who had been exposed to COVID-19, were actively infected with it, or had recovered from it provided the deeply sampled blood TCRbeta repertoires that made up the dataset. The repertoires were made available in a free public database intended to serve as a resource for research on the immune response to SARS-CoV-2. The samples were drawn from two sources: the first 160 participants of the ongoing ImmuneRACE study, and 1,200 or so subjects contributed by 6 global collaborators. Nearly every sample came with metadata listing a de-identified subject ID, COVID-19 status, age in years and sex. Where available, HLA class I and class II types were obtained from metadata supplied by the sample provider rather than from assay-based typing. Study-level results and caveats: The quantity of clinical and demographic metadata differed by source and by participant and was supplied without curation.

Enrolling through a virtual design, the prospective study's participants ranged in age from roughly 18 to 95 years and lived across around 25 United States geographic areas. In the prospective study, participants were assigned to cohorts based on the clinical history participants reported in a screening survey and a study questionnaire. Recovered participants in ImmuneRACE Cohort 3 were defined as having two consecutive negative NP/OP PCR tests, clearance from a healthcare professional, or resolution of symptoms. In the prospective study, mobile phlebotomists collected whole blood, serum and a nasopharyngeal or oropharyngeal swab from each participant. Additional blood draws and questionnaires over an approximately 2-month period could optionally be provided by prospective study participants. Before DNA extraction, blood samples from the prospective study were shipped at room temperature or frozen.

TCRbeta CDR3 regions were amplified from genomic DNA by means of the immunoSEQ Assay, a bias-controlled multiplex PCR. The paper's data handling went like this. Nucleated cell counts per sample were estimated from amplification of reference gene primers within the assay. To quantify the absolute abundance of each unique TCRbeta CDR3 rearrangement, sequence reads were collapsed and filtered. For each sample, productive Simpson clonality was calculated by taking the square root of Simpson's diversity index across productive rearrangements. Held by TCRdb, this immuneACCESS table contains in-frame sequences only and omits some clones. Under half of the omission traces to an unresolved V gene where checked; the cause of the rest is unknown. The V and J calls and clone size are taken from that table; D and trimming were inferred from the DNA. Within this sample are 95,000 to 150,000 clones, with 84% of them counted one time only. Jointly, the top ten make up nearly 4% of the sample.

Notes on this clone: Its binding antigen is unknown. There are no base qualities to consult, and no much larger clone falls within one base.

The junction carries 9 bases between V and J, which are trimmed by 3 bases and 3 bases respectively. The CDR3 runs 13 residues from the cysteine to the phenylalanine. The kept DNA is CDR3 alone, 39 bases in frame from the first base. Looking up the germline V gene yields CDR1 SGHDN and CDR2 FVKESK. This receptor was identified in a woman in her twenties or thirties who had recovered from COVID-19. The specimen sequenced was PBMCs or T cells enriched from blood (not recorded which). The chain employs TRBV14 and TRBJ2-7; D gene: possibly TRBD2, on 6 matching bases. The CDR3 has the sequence CASSQGGGYEQYF. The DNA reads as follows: TGTGCCAGCAGCCAGGGGGGAGGCTACGAGCAGTACTTC.